The 5 T cell receptor beta chains below come from one sample, sequenced in a study of blood T cell repertoires in COVID-19. Sequenced by immunoSEQ multiplex PCR; TCRdb stores in-frame clones only, minus some. In the table there are some 250,000 clones, around 86% of which are singletons. Input material: peripheral blood. The receptors here all came from a woman aged 60-70 years with active or convalescent COVID-19.

V and J are TRBV3-1 (or the pseudogene TRBV3-2) and TRBJ1-1; D uncertain. Germline lookup yields CDR1 LGHDT and CDR2 YNNKEL (reference sequence). With 1 base removed from V and 1 base from J, the gap between germline ends came to 7 bases. The CDR3 is made up of 14 amino acids. DNA of the CDR3: TGTGCCAGCAGCCAAGGCGGGAAGAACACTGAAGCTTTCTTT. This gives the protein CASSQGGKNTEAFF.

The rearrangement links TRBV25-1 to TRBJ1-1; 8 nucleotides align to TRBD1. V trimming: 7 bases; J trimming: 1 base; junction bases outside the gene matches: 8. The CDR3 runs 15 residues. The germline V gene has CDR1 MGHDK and CDR2 SYGVNS. The CDR3 DNA follows: TGTGCCAGCAAGTCTGACAGGGGCAGGAACACTGAAGCTTTCTTT. This encodes CASKSDRGRNTEAFF.

The chain combines TRBV10-1 with TRBJ2-5; 14 bases match TRBD2. Germline CDR1 and CDR2: WNHNN and SYGVQD (reference sequence). The CDR3 runs to 17 residues. V dropped 4 bases and J dropped 5; count of bases not matched to a gene: 9. Written as DNA, the CDR3 is TGCGCCAGCAGTGCCTCGGGACTAGCGGGGGCCCCGGAGACCCAGTACTTC. Translating it yields CASSASGLAGAPETQYF.

This rearrangement joins TRBV9 to TRBJ1-3; D perhaps matches TRBD1 (6 bases). From germline, CDR1 is SGDLS and CDR2 YYNGEE. The CDR3 runs 14 residues. Trimming left V 3 bases short and J 4 bases short, with 11 bases between. This chain's CDR3 is CASSGGHYGNTIYF. The DNA of the CDR3 is TGTGCCAGCAGCGGGGGACATTACGGAAACACCATATATTTT. Variable domain in full (rest from reference TRBV9 and TRBJ1-3): DSGVTQTPKHLITATGQRVTLRCSPRSGDLSVYWYQQSLDQGLQFLIQYYNGEERAKGNILERFSAQQFPDLHSELNLSSLELGDSALYFCASSGGHYGNTIYFGEGSWLTVV.

This clone was observed a few times. This chain joins TRBV19 and TRBJ2-7; the D is unclear. V lost 1 base, J lost 3 bases, and 7 bases lay in between. The CDR3 is 13 residues long. CDR1 and CDR2 (germline): LNHDA, SQIVND (reference sequence). The CDR3 protein is CASSIGRYYEQYF. Here the CDR3 DNA reads TGTGCCAGTAGTATAGGGCGGTACTACGAGCAGTACTTC.